These T cell receptor beta chains were read from a single sample in a study of regulatory T cells in long-lasting Graves disease. Via MiXCR, TCRdb re-called the multiplex PCR reads, giving one row per CDR3 protein. The sample holds fewer than 650,000 distinct CDR3 sequences, around 17% seen once. These same records also appear under a second study, on T cells in Graves' hyperthyroidism and ophthalmopathy.

Material: peripheral blood mononuclear cells (PBMCs), obtained at new diagnosis, from a patient treated with antithyroid drugs. The receptor source for this set is a young woman with Graves disease. Each CDR3 is given without its conserved first and last residue.

cdr3_aa: ASSYGQGRWMNTEAF; j_call: TRBJ1-1; v_call: TRBV6-1
cdr3_aa: ASSKGAGGRTDTQY; j_call: TRBJ2-3; v_call: TRBV19
cdr3_aa: SARDTGASGNTIY; j_call: TRBJ1-3; v_call: TRBV20-1
cdr3_aa: ATSQEGQGNTGELF; j_call: TRBJ2-2; v_call: TRBV24-1
cdr3_aa: ASRAPAGNTGELF; j_call: TRBJ2-2; v_call: TRBV9
cdr3_aa: ASSSTGLKNYEQY; j_call: TRBJ2-7; v_call: TRBV7-9
cdr3_aa: ASSLVGTGGTEAF; j_call: TRBJ1-1; v_call: TRBV7-9
cdr3_aa: AAPTGQGARRELF; j_call: TRBJ2-2; v_call: TRBV5-1
cdr3_aa: ASSQGTGVGYT; j_call: TRBJ1-2; v_call: TRBV3-1
cdr3_aa: SARDLGESLNSPLH; j_call: TRBJ1-6; v_call: TRBV20-1
cdr3_aa: ASSLVWRPTRETQY; j_call: TRBJ2-5; v_call: TRBV27
cdr3_aa: ASSTSGTWGISYNEQF; j_call: TRBJ2-1; v_call: TRBV28
cdr3_aa: SAEDSGSYEQY; j_call: TRBJ2-7; v_call: TRBV20-1
cdr3_aa: ASSPRSRGPANEKLF; j_call: TRBJ1-4; v_call: TRBV19
cdr3_aa: ASSQAQANTEAF; j_call: TRBJ1-1; v_call: TRBV4-1
cdr3_aa: ASSISAGGIGSYEQY; j_call: TRBJ2-7; v_call: TRBV19
cdr3_aa: ASISTSGEQY; j_call: TRBJ2-7; v_call: TRBV2
cdr3_aa: ASSQDPQDHQPQH; j_call: TRBJ1-5; v_call: TRBV4-2
cdr3_aa: AGSSIASGTSTKDTQY; j_call: TRBJ2-3; v_call: TRBV6-5
cdr3_aa: ASSSSLETQY; j_call: TRBJ2-5; v_call: TRBV18
cdr3_aa: ASSLWGSGQPQH; j_call: TRBJ1-5; v_call: TRBV5-5
cdr3_aa: ASSLEAGGYGYT; j_call: TRBJ1-2; v_call: TRBV12-3/TRBV12-4
cdr3_aa: ASSLTLGPYEQY; j_call: TRBJ2-7; v_call: TRBV28
cdr3_aa: ASSIGTGGYSYNEQF; j_call: TRBJ2-1; v_call: TRBV19
cdr3_aa: ASSPRLETGTQY; j_call: TRBJ2-5; v_call: TRBV27
cdr3_aa: SAPASHYEQY; j_call: TRBJ2-7; v_call: TRBV20-1
cdr3_aa: ASSTAGSPLH; j_call: TRBJ1-6; v_call: TRBV6-1
cdr3_aa: ASSLDRGRGSNQPQH; j_call: TRBJ1-5; v_call: TRBV11-3
cdr3_aa: ASSQGWDTEAF; j_call: TRBJ1-1; v_call: TRBV18
cdr3_aa: AWAQSGGGYEQY; j_call: TRBJ2-7; v_call: TRBV30
cdr3_aa: ATRRDRGPSEAF; j_call: TRBJ1-1; v_call: TRBV18
cdr3_aa: ASSVGFRTGDQPQH; j_call: TRBJ1-5; v_call: TRBV6-1
cdr3_aa: ASSEVGGLAKNIQY; j_call: TRBJ2-4; v_call: TRBV2
cdr3_aa: ASRRGDLGYT; j_call: TRBJ1-2; v_call: TRBV28
cdr3_aa: ASSLSGTNNEQF; j_call: TRBJ2-1; v_call: TRBV3-1
cdr3_aa: ASSLEGALAYGYT; j_call: TRBJ1-2; v_call: TRBV5-5
cdr3_aa: SVTLAGSYEQY; j_call: TRBJ2-7; v_call: TRBV29-1
cdr3_aa: ASSPPLAPYNEQF; j_call: TRBJ2-1; v_call: TRBV28
cdr3_aa: ASGGRGGSDIQY; j_call: TRBJ2-4; v_call: TRBV12-3/TRBV12-4
cdr3_aa: AWWRRGPYGYT; j_call: TRBJ1-2; v_call: TRBV30
cdr3_aa: ASSLAGTNEKLF; j_call: TRBJ1-4; v_call: TRBV7-9
cdr3_aa: ASSLGYMNTEAF; j_call: TRBJ1-1; v_call: TRBV7-9
cdr3_aa: VGGWDRGDQETQY; j_call: TRBJ2-5; v_call: TRBV6-2/TRBV6-3
cdr3_aa: SARPGQGEDTDTQY; j_call: TRBJ2-3; v_call: TRBV20-1
cdr3_aa: ASSLGRAGANEQF; j_call: TRBJ2-1; v_call: TRBV11-3
cdr3_aa: ASILTGVDSVRNQPQH; j_call: TRBJ1-5; v_call: TRBV19
cdr3_aa: ASSPDTNTEAF; j_call: TRBJ1-1; v_call: TRBV18
cdr3_aa: AWSVHGKKGYT; j_call: TRBJ1-2; v_call: TRBV30
cdr3_aa: ASSYSITRMNTEAF; j_call: TRBJ1-1; v_call: TRBV11-1
cdr3_aa: SVEWGYEQY; j_call: TRBJ2-7; v_call: TRBV29-1
cdr3_aa: ASSLNRRYEQY; j_call: TRBJ2-7; v_call: TRBV27